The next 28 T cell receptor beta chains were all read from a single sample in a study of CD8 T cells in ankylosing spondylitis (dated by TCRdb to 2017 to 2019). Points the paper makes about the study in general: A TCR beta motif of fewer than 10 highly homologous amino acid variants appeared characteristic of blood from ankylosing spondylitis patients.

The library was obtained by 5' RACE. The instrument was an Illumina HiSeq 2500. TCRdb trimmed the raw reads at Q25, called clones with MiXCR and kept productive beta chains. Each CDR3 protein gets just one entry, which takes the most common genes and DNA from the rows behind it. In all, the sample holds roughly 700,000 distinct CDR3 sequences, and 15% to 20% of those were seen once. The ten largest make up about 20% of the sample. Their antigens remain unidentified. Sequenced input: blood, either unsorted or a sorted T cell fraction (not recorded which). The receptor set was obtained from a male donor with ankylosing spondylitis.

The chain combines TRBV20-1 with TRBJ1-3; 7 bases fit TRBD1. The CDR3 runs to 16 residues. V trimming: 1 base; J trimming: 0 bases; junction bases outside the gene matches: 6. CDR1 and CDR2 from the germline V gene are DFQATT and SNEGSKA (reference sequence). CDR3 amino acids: CSARGQGFSSGNTIYF. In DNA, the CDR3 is TGCAGTGCTAGAGGACAGGGCTTTAGCTCTGGAAACACCATATATTTT.

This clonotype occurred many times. CDR3 nucleotides: TGTGCCAGCAGTGGGACAGGACTAGGAGGGACAGATACGCAGTATTTT. Translating it yields CASSGTGLGGTDTQYF. J is TRBJ2-3 and V is TRBV25-1, with D perhaps given as TRBD1 or TRBD2 (7 bases each). Germline CDR1 reads MGHDK; CDR2 reads SYGVNS. The CDR3 loop spans 16 amino acids. V was pared by 4 bases and J by 3 bases, with 17 bases between.

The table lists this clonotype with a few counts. The CDR3 DNA reads TGTGCCAGCAGCTTCGTAGACAGGGGGCAGTTCGACGAGCAGTACTTC. Translating gives CASSFVDRGQFDEQYF. The chain has TRBV5-6 and TRBJ2-7; 10 nucleotides match TRBD1. CDR3 length: 16 residues. Germline V gene data show CDR1 as SGHDT and CDR2 as YYEEEE. V was clipped by 2 bases and J by 5 bases; unmatched bases: 10.

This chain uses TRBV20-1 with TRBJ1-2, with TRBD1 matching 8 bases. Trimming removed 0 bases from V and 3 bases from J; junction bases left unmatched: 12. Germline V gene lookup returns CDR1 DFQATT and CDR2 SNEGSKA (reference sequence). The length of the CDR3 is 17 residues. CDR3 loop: CSARDISRDRQDYGYTF. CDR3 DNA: TGCAGTGCTAGAGATATCAGCCGGGACAGGCAGGACTATGGCTACACCTTC.

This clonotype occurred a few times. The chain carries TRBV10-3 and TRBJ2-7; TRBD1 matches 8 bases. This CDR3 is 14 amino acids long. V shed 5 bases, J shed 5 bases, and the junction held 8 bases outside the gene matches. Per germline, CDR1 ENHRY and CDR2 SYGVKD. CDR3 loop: CAISRQGTTDEQYF. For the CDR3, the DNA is TGTGCCATCAGTCGACAGGGGACGACGGACGAGCAGTACTTC.

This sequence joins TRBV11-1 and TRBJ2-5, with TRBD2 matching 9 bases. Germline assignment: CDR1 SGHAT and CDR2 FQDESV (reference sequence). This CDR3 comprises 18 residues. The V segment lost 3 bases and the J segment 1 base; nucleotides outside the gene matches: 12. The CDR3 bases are TGTGCCAGCAGCTTCCCTTTTATAGCGGGGGCCCGCCAAGAGACCCAGTACTTC. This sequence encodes CASSFPFIAGARQETQYF.

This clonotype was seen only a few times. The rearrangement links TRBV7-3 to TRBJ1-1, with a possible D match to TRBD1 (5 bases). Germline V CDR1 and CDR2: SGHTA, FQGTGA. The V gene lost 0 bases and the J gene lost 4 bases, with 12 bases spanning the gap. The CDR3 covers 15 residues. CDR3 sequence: CASSLTSGPGTEAFF. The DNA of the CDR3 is TGTGCCAGCAGCTTAACTTCGGGGCCCGGCACTGAAGCTTTCTTT. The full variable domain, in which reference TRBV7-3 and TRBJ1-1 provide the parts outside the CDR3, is GAGVSQTPSNKVTEKGKYVELRCDPISGHTALYWYRQSLGQGPEFLIYFQGTGAADDSGLPNDRFFAVRPEGSVSTLKIQRTERGDSAVYLCASSLTSGPGTEAFFGQGTRLTVV.

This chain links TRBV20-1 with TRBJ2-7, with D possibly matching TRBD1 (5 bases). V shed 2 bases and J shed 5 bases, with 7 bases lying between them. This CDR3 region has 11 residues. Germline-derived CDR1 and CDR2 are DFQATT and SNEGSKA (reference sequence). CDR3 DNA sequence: TGCAGTGCTAGAAGGGGCAACGAGCAGTACTTC. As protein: CSARRGNEQYF.

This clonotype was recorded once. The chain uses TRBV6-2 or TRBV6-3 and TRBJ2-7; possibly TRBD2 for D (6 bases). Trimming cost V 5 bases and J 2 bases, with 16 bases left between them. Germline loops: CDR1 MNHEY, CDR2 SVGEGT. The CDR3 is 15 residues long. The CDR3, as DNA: TGTGCCAGCAGTGGGGAGGACTTACGCCCCTACGAGCAGTACTTC. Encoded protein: CASSGEDLRPYEQYF.

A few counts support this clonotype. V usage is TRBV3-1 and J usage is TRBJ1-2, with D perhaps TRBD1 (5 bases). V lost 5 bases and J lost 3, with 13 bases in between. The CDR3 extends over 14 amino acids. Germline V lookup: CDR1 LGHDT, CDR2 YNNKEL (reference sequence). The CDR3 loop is CASSTRDRYYGYTF. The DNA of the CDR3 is TGTGCCAGCAGCACACGTGACAGATACTATGGCTACACCTTC.

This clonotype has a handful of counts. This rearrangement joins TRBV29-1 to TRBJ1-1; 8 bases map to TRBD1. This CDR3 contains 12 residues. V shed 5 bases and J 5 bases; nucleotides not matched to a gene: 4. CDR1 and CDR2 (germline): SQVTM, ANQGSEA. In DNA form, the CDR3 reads TGCAGCGTTTCTACAGGGGGTACTGAAGCTTTCTTT. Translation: CSVSTGGTEAFF.

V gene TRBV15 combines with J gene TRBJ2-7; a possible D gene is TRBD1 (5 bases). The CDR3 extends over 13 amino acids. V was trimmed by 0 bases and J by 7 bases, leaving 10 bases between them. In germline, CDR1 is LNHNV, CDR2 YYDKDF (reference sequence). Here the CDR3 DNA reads TGTGCCACCAGCAGAGATCGACAGAAGGAGCAGTACTTC. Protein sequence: CATSRDRQKEQYF.

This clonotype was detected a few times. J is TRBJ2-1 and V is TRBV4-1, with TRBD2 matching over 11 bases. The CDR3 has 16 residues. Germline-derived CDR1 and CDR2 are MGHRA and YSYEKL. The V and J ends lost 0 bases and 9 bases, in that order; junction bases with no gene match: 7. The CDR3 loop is CASSQEPPSGRIEQFF. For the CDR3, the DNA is TGCGCCAGCAGCCAAGAACCGCCTAGCGGGAGGATTGAGCAGTTCTTC.

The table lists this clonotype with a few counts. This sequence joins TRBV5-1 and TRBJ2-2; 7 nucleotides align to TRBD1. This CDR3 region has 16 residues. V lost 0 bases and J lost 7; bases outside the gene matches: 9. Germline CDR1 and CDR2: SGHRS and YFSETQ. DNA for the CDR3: TGCGCCAGCAGCTTGGTCGCCAGGGGGAGTGGCGGGGAGCTGTTTTTT. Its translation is CASSLVARGSGGELFF.

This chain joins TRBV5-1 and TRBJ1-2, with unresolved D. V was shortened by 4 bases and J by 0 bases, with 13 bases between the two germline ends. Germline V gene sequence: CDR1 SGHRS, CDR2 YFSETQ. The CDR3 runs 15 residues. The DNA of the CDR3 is TGCGCCAGCAGCCCCGTCTGGGGTGCTAACTATGGCTACACCTTC. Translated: CASSPVWGANYGYTF.

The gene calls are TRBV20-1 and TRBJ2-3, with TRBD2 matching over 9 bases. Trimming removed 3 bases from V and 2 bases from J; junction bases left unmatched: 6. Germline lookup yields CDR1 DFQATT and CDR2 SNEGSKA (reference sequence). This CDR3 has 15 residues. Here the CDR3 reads CSASRSGSNTDTQYF. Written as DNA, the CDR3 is TGCAGTGCTAGCCGTAGCGGGAGTAACACAGATACGCAGTATTTT.

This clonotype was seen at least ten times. CDR3 region: CATGSIRQETQYF. DNA of the CDR3: TGTGCCACCGGGAGTATCCGTCAAGAGACCCAGTACTTC. The chain carries TRBV6-1 and TRBJ2-5, with a weak D call TRBD2 (6 bases). Germline-derived CDR1 and CDR2 are MNHNS and SASEGT. The CDR3 has 13 amino acids. The V gene lost 10 bases and the J gene lost 2 bases, with 14 bases spanning the gap.

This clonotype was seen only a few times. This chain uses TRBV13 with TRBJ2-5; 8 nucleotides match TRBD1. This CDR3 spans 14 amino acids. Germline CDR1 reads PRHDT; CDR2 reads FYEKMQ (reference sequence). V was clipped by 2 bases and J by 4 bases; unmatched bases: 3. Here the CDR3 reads CASSLKQGVETQYF. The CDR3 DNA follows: TGTGCCAGCAGCTTAAAACAGGGGGTAGAGACCCAGTACTTC.

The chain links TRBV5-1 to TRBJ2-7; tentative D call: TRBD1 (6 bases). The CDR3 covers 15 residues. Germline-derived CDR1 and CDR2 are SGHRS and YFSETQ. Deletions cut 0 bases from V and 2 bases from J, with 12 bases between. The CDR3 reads CASSLAGQITYEQYF. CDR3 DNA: TGCGCCAGCAGCTTGGCGGGACAAATTACCTACGAGCAGTACTTC. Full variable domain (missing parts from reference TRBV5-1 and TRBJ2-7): KAGVTQTPRYLIKTRGQQVTLSCSPISGHRSVSWYQQTPGQGLQFLFEYFSETQRNKGNFPGRFSGRQFSNSRSEMNVSTLELGDSALYLCASSLAGQITYEQYFGPGTRLTVT.

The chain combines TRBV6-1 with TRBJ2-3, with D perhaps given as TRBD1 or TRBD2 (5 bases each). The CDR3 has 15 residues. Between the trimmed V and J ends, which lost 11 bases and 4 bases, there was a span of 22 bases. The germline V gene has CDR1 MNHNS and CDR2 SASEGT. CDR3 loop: CAGCREPTCSDTQYF. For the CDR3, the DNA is TGTGCCGGCTGCAGGGAGCCGACATGCTCAGATACGCAGTATTTT.

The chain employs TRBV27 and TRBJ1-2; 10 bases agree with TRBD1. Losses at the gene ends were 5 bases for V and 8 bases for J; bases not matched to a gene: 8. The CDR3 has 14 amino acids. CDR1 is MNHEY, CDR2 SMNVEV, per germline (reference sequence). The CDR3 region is CASSPRQGARGYTF. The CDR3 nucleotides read TGTGCCAGCAGTCCCCGACAGGGGGCGAGGGGCTACACCTTC.

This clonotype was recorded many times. The CDR3 is CASTMYLSGANVLTF. The CDR3 region has the DNA TGTGCCAGCACTATGTACTTATCTGGGGCCAACGTCCTGACTTTC. The chain combines TRBV6-1 with TRBJ2-6; the D is unclear. Germline CDR1 and CDR2: MNHNS and SASEGT. This CDR3 comprises 15 residues. The V end was cut by 7 bases, the J end by 1 base, with 11 bases between.

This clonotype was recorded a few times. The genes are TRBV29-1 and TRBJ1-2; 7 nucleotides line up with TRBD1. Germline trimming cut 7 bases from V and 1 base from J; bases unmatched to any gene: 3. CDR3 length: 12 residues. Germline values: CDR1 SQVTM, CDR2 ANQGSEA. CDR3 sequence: CSAGQDNYGYTF. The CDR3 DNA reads TGCAGCGCTGGACAGGATAACTATGGCTACACCTTC.

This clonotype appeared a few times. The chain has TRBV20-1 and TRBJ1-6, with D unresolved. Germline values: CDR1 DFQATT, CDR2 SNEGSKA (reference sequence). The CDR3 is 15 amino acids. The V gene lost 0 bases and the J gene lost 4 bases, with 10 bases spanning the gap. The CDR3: CSARDLGLYNSPLHF. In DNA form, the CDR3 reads TGCAGTGCTAGAGATCTCGGACTGTATAATTCACCCCTCCACTTT.

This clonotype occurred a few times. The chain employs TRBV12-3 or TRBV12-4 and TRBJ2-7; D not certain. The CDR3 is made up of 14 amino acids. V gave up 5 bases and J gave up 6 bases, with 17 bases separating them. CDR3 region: CASSTSVGRGEQYF. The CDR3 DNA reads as TGTGCCAGCAGTACCAGCGTCGGGCGAGGCGAGCAGTACTTC.

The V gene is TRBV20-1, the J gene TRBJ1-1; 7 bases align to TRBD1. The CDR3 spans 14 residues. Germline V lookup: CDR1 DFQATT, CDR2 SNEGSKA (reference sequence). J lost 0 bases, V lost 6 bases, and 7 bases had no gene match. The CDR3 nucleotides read TGCAGTGCCGACAGGGTTGGGATGAACACTGAAGCTTTCTTT. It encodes CSADRVGMNTEAFF.

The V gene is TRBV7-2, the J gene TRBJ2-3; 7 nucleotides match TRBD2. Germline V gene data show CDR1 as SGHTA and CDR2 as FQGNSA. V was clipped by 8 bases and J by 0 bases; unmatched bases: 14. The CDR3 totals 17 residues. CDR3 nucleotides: TGTGCCAGCGGACTGGGGACCGGACTAGGGAGCACAGATACGCAGTATTTT. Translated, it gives CASGLGTGLGSTDTQYF.

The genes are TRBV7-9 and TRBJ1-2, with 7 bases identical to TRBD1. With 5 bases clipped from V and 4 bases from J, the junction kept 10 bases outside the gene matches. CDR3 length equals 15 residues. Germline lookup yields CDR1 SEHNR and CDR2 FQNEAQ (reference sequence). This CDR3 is CASSLTGTVSYGYTF. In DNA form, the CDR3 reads TGTGCCAGCAGCCTCACCGGGACAGTGAGCTATGGCTACACCTTC.